This TCR beta chain was recorded in a study of cytomegalovirus exposure and HLA in healthy donors. Across the whole study: Inside one of the first data releases sat about 85 million unique TCRs taken from HLA-typed donors.

The CDR3 extends over 14 amino acids. Trimming removed 6 bases from V and 4 bases from J; junction bases left unmatched: 3. Per germline, CDR1 SNHLY and CDR2 FYNNEI. The PCR had 60 Vbeta and 13 Jbeta primers. Generated by immunoSEQ multiplex PCR, the TCRdb table keeps only in-frame clones and is missing some. This table has about 150,000 clones, 75% to 85% appearing once. The gene calls are TRBV2 and TRBJ2-5; 12 nucleotides agree with TRBD2. Sequencing used PBMCs. The sequence was obtained from a middle-aged man in good health and CMV-seropositive. This chain's CDR3 is CASRPGLAGETQYF. The CDR3 DNA reads as TGTGCCAGCAGACCGGGACTAGCGGGAGAGACCCAGTACTTC.